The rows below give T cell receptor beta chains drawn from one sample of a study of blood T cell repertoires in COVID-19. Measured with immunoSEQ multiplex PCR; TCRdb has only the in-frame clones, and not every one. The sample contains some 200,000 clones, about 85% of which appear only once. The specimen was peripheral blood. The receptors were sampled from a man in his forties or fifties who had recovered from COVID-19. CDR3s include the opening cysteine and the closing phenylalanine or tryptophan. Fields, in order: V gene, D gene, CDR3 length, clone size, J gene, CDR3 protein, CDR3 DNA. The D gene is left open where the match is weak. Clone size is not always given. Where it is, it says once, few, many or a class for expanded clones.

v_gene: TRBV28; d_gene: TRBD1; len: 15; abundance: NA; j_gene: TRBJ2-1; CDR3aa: CASSPDRVSYNEQFF; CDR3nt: TGTGCCAGCAGCCCCGACAGGGTCTCCTACAATGAGCAGTTCTTC
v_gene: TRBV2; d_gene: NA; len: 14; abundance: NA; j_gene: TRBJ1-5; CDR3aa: CASSEGRRAQPQHF; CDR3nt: TGTGCCAGCAGTGAGGGGCGGAGGGCCCAGCCCCAGCATTTT
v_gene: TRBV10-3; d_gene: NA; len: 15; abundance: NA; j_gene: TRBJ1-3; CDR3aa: CAITPNAGSGNTIYF; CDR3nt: TGTGCCATCACCCCGAACGCAGGCTCTGGAAACACCATATATTTT
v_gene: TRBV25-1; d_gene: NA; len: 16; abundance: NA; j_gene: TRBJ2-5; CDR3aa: CASSELGTPQKETQYF; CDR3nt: TGTGCCAGCAGTGAACTGGGGACTCCGCAGAAAGAGACCCAGTACTTC
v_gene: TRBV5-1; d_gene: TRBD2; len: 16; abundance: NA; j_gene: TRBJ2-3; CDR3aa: CASSLRSGGSTDTQYF; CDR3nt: TGCGCCAGCAGCTTGCGGAGCGGGGGAAGCACAGATACGCAGTATTTT
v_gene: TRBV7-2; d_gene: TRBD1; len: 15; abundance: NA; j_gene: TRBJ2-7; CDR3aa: CASSSRGTGRNEQYF; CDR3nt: TGTGCCAGCAGCTCGCGGGGGACAGGGAGAAACGAGCAGTACTTC
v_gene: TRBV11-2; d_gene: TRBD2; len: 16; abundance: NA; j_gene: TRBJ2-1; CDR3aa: CASSLFGTSGMNEQFF; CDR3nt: TGTGCCAGCAGCTTATTCGGGACTAGCGGGATGAATGAGCAGTTCTTC
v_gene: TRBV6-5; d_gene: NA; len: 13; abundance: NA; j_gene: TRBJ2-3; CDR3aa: CASCRIFTDTQYF; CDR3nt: TGTGCCAGCTGCAGGATATTCACAGATACGCAGTATTTT
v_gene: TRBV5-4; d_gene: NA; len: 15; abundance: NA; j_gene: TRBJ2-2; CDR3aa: CASSLQGLDTGELFF; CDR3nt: TGTGCCAGCAGCTTGCAGGGGCTGGACACCGGGGAGCTGTTTTTT
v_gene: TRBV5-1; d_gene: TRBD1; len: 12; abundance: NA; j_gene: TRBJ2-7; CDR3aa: CASSPIGTALWF; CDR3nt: TGCGCCAGCAGCCCTATAGGGACAGCCCTGTGGTTC
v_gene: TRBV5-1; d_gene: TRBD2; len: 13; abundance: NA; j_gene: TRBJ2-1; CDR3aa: CASSSGRPDEQFF; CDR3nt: TGCGCCAGCAGTAGCGGGAGGCCGGATGAGCAGTTCTTC
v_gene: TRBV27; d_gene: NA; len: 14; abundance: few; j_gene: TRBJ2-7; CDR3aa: CASSSAIGWVEQYF; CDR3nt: TGTGCCAGCAGTTCCGCGATCGGGTGGGTCGAGCAGTACTTC
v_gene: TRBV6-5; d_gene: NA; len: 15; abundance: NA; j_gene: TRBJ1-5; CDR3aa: CASSRSQTVNQPQHF; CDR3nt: TGTGCCAGCAGTCGAAGCCAGACAGTCAATCAGCCCCAGCATTTT
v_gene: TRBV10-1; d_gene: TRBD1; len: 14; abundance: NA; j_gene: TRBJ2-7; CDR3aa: CASSVGTDSYEQYF; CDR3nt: TGCGCCAGCAGTGTTGGGACAGATTCCTACGAGCAGTACTTC
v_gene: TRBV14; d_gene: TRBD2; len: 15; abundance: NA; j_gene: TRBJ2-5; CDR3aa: CASSQASGSLETQYF; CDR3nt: TGTGCCAGCAGCCAGGCCAGCGGGAGCCTCGAGACCCAGTACTTC
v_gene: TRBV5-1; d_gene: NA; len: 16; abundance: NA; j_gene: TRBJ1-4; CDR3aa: CASSRGQKTTNEKLFF; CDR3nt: TGCGCCAGCAGCCGTGGACAAAAAACAACTAATGAAAAACTGTTTTTT
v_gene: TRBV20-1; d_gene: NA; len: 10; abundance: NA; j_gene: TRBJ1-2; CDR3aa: CSALRDGYTF; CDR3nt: TGCAGTGCTCTAAGAGATGGCTACACCTTC
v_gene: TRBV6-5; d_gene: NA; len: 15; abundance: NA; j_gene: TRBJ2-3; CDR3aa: CASSYSASVPDTQYF; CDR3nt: TGTGCCAGCAGTTACTCGGCTAGCGTACCAGATACGCAGTATTTT
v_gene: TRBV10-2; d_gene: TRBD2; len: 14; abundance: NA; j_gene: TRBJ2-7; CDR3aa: CASRPLAGGNEQYF; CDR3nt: TGCGCCAGCAGGCCACTAGCGGGAGGAAACGAGCAGTACTTC
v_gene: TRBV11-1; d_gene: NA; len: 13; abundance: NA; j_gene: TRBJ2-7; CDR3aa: CASSFMGRSEQYF; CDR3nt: TGTGCCAGCAGCTTTATGGGGCGGAGTGAGCAGTACTTC
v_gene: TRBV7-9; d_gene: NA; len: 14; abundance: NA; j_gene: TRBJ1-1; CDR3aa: CASSLTLGGTEAFF; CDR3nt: TGTGCCAGCAGCTTAACTCTGGGAGGGACTGAAGCTTTCTTT
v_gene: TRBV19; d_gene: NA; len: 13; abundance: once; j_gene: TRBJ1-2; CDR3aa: CASRETANYGYTF; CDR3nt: TGTGCCAGTAGGGAGACAGCAAACTATGGCTACACCTTC
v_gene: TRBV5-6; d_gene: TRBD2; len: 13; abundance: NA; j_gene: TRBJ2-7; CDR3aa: CASSLGLANEQYF; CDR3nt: TGTGCCAGCAGCTTGGGACTAGCGAACGAGCAGTACTTC
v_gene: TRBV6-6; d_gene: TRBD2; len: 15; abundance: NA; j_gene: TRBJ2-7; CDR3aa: CASSYERLAFYEQYF; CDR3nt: TGTGCCAGCAGTTACGAACGACTAGCTTTCTACGAGCAGTACTTC
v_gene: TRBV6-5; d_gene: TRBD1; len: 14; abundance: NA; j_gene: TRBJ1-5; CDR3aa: CASRGQGSNQPQHF; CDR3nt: TGTGCCAGCAGGGGACAGGGAAGCAATCAGCCCCAGCATTTT
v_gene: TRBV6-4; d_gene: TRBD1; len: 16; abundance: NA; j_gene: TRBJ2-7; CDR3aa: CASSDPRDRESYEQYF; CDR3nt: TGTGCCAGCAGTGACCCCCGGGACAGGGAGAGCTACGAGCAGTACTTC
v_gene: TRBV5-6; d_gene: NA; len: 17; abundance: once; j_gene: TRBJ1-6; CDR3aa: CASSLAGFRGFNSPLHF; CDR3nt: TGTGCCAGCAGCTTGGCGGGATTTCGAGGGTTCAATTCACCCCTCCACTTT
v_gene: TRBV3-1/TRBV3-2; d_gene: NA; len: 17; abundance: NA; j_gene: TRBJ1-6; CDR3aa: CASSQGARTAYNSPLHF; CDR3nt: TGTGCCAGCAGCCAAGGTGCCCGGACAGCCTATAATTCACCCCTCCACTTT
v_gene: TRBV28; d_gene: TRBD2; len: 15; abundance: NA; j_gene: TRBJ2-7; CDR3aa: CASSQGLAGIYEQYF; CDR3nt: TGTGCCAGCAGCCAAGGACTAGCGGGAATTTACGAGCAGTACTTC
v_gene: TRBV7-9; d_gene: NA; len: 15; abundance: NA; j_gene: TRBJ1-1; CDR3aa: CASSYGGGVGTEAFF; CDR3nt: TGTGCCAGCAGCTATGGCGGGGGCGTAGGGACTGAAGCTTTCTTT
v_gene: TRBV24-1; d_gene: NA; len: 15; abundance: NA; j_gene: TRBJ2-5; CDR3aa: CATSDFRLGLETQYF; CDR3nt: TGTGCCACCAGTGATTTCCGTTTAGGACTAGAGACCCAGTACTTC
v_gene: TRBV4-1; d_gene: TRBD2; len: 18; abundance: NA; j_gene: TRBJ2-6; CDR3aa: CASSPKTSGASGANVLTF; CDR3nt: TGCGCCAGCAGTCCAAAGACTAGCGGGGCCTCTGGGGCCAACGTCCTGACTTTC
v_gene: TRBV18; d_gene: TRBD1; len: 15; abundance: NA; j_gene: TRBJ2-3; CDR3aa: CASSPQGAHTDTQYF; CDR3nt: TGTGCCAGCTCACCACAGGGGGCGCATACAGATACGCAGTATTTT
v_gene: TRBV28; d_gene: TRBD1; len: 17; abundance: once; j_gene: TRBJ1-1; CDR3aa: CASSLQGALVLATEAFF; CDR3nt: TGTGCCAGCAGTTTACAGGGGGCGCTTGTACTGGCCACTGAAGCTTTCTTT
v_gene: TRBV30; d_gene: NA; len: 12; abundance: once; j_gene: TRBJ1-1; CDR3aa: CAWSQLNTEAFF; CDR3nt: TGTGCCTGGTCACAGTTGAACACTGAAGCTTTCTTT
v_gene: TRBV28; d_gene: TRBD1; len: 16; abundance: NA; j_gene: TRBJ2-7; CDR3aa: CASSRPLGQGVNEQYF; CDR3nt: TGTGCCAGCAGCCGACCCCTAGGACAGGGGGTCAACGAGCAGTACTTC
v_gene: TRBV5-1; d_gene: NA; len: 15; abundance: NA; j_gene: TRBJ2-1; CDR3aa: CASSLRGTSPNEQFF; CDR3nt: TGCGCCAGCAGCTTGCGGGGGACGTCCCCTAATGAGCAGTTCTTC
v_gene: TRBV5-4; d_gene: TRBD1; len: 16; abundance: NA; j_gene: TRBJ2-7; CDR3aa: CASSPTGQGSPYEQYF; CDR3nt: TGTGCCAGCAGCCCGACGGGACAGGGTTCGCCCTACGAGCAGTACTTC
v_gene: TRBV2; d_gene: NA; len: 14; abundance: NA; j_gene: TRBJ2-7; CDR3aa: CASRRDSSSYEQYF; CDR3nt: TGTGCCAGCAGACGGGACTCCAGCTCCTACGAGCAGTACTTC
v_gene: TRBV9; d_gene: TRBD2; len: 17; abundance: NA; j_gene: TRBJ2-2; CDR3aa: CASSVSGPGLVPGELFF; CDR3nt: TGTGCCAGCAGCGTATCCGGACCGGGACTAGTTCCCGGGGAGCTGTTTTTT
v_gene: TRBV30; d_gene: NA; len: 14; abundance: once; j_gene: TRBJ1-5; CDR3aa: CAWTPGNYNQPQHF; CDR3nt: TGTGCCTGGACACCAGGGAATTACAATCAGCCCCAGCATTTT
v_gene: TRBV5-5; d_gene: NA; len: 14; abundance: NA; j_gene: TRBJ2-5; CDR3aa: CASSLVETVETQYF; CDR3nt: TGTGCCAGCAGCTTGGTGGAGACAGTTGAGACCCAGTACTTC
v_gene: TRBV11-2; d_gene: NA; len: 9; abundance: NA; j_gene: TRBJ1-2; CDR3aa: CASSVAVYF; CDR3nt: TGTGCCAGCAGCGTGGCGGTCTACTTC
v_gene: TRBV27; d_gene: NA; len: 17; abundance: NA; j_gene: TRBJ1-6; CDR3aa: CASSFQFGSSYNSPLHF; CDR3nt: TGTGCCAGCAGTTTCCAGTTTGGGAGCTCCTATAATTCACCCCTCCACTTT
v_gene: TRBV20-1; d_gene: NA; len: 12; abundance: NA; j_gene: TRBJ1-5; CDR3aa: CSASPVVQPQHF; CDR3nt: TGCAGTGCTAGTCCGGTGGTTCAGCCCCAGCATTTT
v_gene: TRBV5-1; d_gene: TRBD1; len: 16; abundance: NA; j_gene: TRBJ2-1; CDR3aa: CASSPSPGTGDNEQFF; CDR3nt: TGCGCCAGCAGCCCATCCCCCGGGACAGGGGACAATGAGCAGTTCTTC